The present T cell receptor (beta chain) was sequenced within a study of tissue T cells after allogeneic stem cell transplantation. Across the whole study: Pathologist H&E review favored samples with visible lymphocytes for sequencing among multiple samples. Broader study findings: Shared clones across patients were few; motif clustering revealed tissue-specific shared signatures.

Retrospectively chosen non-transplant comparators had other cancers and at least five gastrointestinal samples, without known gastrointestinal disease. Germline CDR1 is SGHAT and CDR2 is FQNNGV. V lost 5 bases to trimming and J lost 7 bases, with 8 bases between them. This CDR3 has 11 amino acids. The sample holds a few counts of this clone. The antigen is undetermined. Sequencing of TCRbeta CDR3 at survey depth gave sequences and template counts. Profiled with immunoSEQ multiplex PCR; TCRdb holds only in-frame clones, not every one. The table has about 12,000 clones, approximately 63% seen once. The chain is built from TRBV11-2 and TRBJ1-2, with a tentative D call TRBD1 (5 bases). The TCR comes from a woman aged 18-49 years with breast cancer. Sequencing was performed on tissue from the right colon, taken at autopsy. CDR3 amino acids: CASSGAAGYTF. The CDR3, as DNA: TGTGCCAGCAGCGGGGCGGCTGGCTACACCTTC. Looking up the rest from reference TRBV11-2 and TRBJ1-2 gives the full variable domain: EAGVAQSPRYKIIEKRQSVAFWCNPISGHATLYWYQQILGQGPKLLIQFQNNGVVDDSQLPKDRFSAERLKGVDSTLKIQPAKLEDSAVYLCASSGAAGYTFGSGTRLTVV.